The source of this TCR beta chain is a study of Graves' ophthalmopathy and Graves' hyperthyroidism. Germline CDR1 ENHRY, CDR2 SYGVKD. Trimming stripped 4 bases from V and 4 bases from J, with 13 bases between. The CDR3 contains 15 residues. This clonotype was seen many times. The authors amplified TCR beta CDR3 regions, and they did so from RNA transcripts for repertoire sequencing. HTBI primers served in a first-round RT-PCR, which a second-round multiplex PCR followed. TCRdb re-called the multiplex PCR reads with MiXCR, one entry per CDR3 protein. Seen here are 300,000 to 500,000 distinct CDR3 sequences, roughly 14% observed once, and the top ten hold 5.5% to 7%.

V and J are TRBV10-3 and TRBJ2-2; a weak D match, TRBD2 (7 bases). Sequenced material: peripheral blood. This TCR was sampled from a woman between 18 and 30 years old with stable Graves' hyperthyroidism. The CDR3 here is CAISGTASGTGELFF. The CDR3 coding sequence is TGTGCCATCAGTGGGACAGCTAGCGGCACCGGGGAGCTGTTTTTT.